The 4 T cell receptor beta chains below come from one sample, sequenced in a study of shared clonotypes between healthy human individuals. Assay: immunoSEQ multiplex PCR; the TCRdb copy retains only in-frame clones and omits some. The repertoire holds some 2,000,000 clones, with roughly 96% as singletons. The sequenced sample was naive CD4+ T cells sorted from blood. Documented subset: CD45RA+ positively selected. The receptors shown here come from a young man in good health.

The chain has TRBV4-1 and TRBJ1-2, with TRBD1 as a possible D gene (6 bases). This CDR3 has 17 amino acids. Germline V lookup: CDR1 MGHRA, CDR2 YSYEKL. V shed 0 bases and J shed 8 bases, with 22 bases lying between them. The CDR3 loop is CASSQEGRDTGARGYTF. The CDR3 bases are TGCGCCAGCAGCCAAGAAGGGCGAGACACGGGGGCGCGGGGCTACACCTTC.

This clone was detected only once. This sequence joins TRBV5-1 and TRBJ1-1; no clear D. Trimming left V 3 bases short and J 5 bases short, with 11 bases between. Germline CDR1 is SGHRS and CDR2 is YFSETQ. The CDR3 is 13 amino acids. The CDR3 region has the DNA TGCGCCAGCAGCTACCCCGGGGAAACTGAAGCTTTCTTT. Protein sequence: CASSYPGETEAFF.

The chain combines TRBV7-8 with TRBJ2-1, with D possibly matching TRBD2 (6 bases). This CDR3 has 20 amino acids. Germline V gives CDR1 SGHVS, CDR2 FQNEAQ. With 6 bases removed from V and 1 base from J, the gap between germline ends came to 28 bases. Written as DNA, the CDR3 is TGTGCCAGCAGTCACCCAAGGCTTAGCGGCCTACCCAGGTCCTACAATGAGCAGTTCTTC. The encoded protein is CASSHPRLSGLPRSYNEQFF. The full variable domain, rest sourced from reference TRBV7-8 and TRBJ2-1, is GAGVSQSPRYKVAKRGQDVALRCDPISGHVSLFWYQQALGQGPEFLTYFQNEAQLDKSGLPSDRFFAERPEGSVSTLKIQRTQQEDSAVYLCASSHPRLSGLPRSYNEQFFGPGTRLTVL.

The rearrangement joins TRBV19 to TRBJ1-2; D remains unclear. V was shortened by 5 bases and J by 4 bases, with 20 bases between the two germline ends. Per the germline V gene, CDR1 is LNHDA and CDR2 is SQIVND (reference sequence). CDR3 length: 16 amino acids. The CDR3 DNA reads as TGTGCCAGTAGTTATTTGTCGAACTCAGGAACCTATGGCTACACCTTC. Protein product: CASSYLSNSGTYGYTF.